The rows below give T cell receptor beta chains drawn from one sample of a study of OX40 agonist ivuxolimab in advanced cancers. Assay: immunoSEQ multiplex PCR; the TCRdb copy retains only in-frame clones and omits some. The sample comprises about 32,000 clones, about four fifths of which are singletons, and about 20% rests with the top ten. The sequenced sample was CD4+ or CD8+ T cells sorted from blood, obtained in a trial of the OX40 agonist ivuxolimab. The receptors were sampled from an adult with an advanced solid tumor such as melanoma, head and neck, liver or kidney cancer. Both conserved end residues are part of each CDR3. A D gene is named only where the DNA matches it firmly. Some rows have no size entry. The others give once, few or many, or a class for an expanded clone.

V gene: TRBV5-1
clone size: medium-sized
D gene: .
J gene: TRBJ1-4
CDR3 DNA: TGCGCCAGCAGCACCGCAGGGGCAACTAATGAAAAACTGTTTTTT
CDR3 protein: CASSTAGATNEKLFF

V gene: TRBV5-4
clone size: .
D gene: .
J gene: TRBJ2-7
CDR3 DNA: TGTGCCAGCAGCTTGGACCACTACGAGCAGTACTTC
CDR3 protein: CASSLDHYEQYF

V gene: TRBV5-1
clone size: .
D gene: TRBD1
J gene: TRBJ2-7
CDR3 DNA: TGCGCCAGCAACGACCGGACAGGGAACTACGAGCAGTACTTC
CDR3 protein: CASNDRTGNYEQYF

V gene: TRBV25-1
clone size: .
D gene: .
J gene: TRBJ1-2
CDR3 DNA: TGTGCCAGCAGTGAATCTCCGCCCAGGAGCTATGGCTACACCTTC
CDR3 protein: CASSESPPRSYGYTF

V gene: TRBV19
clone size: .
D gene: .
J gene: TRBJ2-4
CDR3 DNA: TGTGCCAGTATGGGTGGCAGCCCAGCCAAAAACATTCAGTACTTC
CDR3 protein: CASMGGSPAKNIQYF

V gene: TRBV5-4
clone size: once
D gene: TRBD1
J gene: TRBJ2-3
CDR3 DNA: TGTGCCAGCAGCTCGGGGGACAGGGTTTCAGATACGCAGTATTTT
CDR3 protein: CASSSGDRVSDTQYF

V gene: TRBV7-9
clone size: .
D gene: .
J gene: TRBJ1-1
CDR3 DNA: TGTGCCAGCAGCTCCCCCACCGGAGGCAGAAACACTGAAGCTTTCTTT
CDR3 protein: CASSSPTGGRNTEAFF

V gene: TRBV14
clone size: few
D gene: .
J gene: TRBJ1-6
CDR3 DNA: TGTGCCAGCAGCCAAGGAAAACGGAATAATTCACCCCTCCACTTT
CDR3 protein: CASSQGKRNNSPLHF

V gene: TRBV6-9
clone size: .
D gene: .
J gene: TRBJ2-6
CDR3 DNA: TGTGCCAGCAGTGAAAACAGGGCTGGGGCCAACGTCCTGACTTTC
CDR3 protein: CASSENRAGANVLTF

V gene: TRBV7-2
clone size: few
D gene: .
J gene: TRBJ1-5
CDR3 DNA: TGTGCCAGCAGCTCTGACGGTTTAGGCAATCAGCCCCAGCATTTT
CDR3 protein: CASSSDGLGNQPQHF

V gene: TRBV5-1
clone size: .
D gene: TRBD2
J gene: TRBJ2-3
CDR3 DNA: TGCGCCAGCAGCCCGGGACTAGCGGGGGGTTACACAGATACGCAGTATTTT
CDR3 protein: CASSPGLAGGYTDTQYF

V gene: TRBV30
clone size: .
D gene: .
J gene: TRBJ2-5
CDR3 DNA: TGTGCCTGGAGTGCCAACTGGGCGGAGACCCAGTACTTC
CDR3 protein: CAWSANWAETQYF

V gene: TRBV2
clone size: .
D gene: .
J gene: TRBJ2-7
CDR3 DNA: TGTGCCAGCAGTTTTGGCTACGAGCAGTACTTC
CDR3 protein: CASSFGYEQYF

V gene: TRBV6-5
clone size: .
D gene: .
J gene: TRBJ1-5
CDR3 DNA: TGTGCCAGCAGTGAAGCCAGCAATCAGCCCCAGCATTTT
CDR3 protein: CASSEASNQPQHF

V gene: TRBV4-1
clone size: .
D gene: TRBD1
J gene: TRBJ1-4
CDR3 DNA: TGCGCCAGCAGCCCCCGACAGGGAAGAAATGAAAAACTGTTTTTT
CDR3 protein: CASSPRQGRNEKLFF

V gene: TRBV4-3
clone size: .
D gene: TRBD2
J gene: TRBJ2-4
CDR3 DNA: TGCGCCAGCAGCCAAGATTGGAAGGCTAGCGGAAACAAAAACATTCAGTACTTC
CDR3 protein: CASSQDWKASGNKNIQYF

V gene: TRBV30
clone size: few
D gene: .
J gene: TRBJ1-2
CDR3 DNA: TGTGCCTGGAGTGTGGGGAGGTCTCAAGGCTACACCTTC
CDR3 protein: CAWSVGRSQGYTF

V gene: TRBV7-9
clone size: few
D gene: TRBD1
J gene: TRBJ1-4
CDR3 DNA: TGTGCCAGCAGCCCGGACAGGGAGAGAGGAAAACTGTTTTTT
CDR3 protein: CASSPDRERGKLFF

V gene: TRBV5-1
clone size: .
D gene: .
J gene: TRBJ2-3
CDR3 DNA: TGCGCCAGCAGCTTGGAGGTTGGGGCAGAGGGGGGAATTACAGATACGCAGTATTTT
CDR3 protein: CASSLEVGAEGGITDTQYF

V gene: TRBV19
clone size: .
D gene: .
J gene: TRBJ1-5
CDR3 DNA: TGTGCCAGTAGTCCTAGGACGCCGGACTATCAGCCCCAGCATTTT
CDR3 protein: CASSPRTPDYQPQHF

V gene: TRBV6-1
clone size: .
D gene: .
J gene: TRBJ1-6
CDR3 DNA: TGTGCCAGTGAAGACAACTATAATTCACCCCTCCACTTT
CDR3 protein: CASEDNYNSPLHF

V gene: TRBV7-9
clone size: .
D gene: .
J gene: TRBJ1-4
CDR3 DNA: TGTGCCAGCAGCCCGACAGGCCTTAATGAAAAACTGTTTTTT
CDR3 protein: CASSPTGLNEKLFF

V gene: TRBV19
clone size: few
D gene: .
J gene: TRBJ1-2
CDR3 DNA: TGTGCCAGTAGTCGAGGGGTCACAGGTCTTAACTATGGCTACACCTTC
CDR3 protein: CASSRGVTGLNYGYTF

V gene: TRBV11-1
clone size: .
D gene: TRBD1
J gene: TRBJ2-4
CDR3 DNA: TGTGCCAGCAGCGGGACAGAGAAGGTAAACATTCAGTACTTC
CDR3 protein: CASSGTEKVNIQYF

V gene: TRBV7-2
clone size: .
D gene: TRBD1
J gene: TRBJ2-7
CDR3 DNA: TGTGCCAGCAGCTTAGGGTCTCGGACAGGGGCAGGGGAGCAGTACTTC
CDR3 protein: CASSLGSRTGAGEQYF

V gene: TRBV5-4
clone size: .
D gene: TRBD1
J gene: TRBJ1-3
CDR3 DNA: TGTGCCAGCAGCTCGCAAGGACAGGGTTTCGGAGGAAACACCATATATTTT
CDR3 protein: CASSSQGQGFGGNTIYF

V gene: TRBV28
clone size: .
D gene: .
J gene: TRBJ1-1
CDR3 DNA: TGTGCCAGCAGTTTAGGACAGCTGCAGAACACTGAAGCTTTCTTT
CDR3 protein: CASSLGQLQNTEAFF

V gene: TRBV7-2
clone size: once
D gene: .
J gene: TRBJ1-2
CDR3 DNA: TGTGCCAGCAGCTTCGCTCTCAGGGTTGAAGGGGATGGCTACACCTTC
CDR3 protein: CASSFALRVEGDGYTF

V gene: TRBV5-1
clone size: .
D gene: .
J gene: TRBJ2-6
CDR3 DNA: TGCGCCAGCAGCAGGGTTGGGGCCAACGTCCTGACTTTC
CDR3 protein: CASSRVGANVLTF

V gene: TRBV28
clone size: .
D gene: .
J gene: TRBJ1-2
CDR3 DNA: TGTGCCAGCAGTGAGCGTAGGATCTATGGCTACACCTTC
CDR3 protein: CASSERRIYGYTF

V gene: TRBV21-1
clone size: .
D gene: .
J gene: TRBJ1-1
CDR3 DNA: TGTGCCAGCAGCCCCCAGGAGGGCGCGAACACTGAAGCTTTCTTT
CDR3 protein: CASSPQEGANTEAFF

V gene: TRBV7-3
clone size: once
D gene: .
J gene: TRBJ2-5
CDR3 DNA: TGTGCCAGCAGCTTAAGTGGAAGCCAAGAGACCCAGTACTTC
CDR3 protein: CASSLSGSQETQYF

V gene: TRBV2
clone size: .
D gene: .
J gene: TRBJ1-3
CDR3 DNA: TGTGCCAGCAGTGAATTTAGGTCCTTCGAGGCTGGAAACACCATATATTTT
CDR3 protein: CASSEFRSFEAGNTIYF

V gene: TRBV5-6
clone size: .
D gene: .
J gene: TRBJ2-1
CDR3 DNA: TGTGCCAGCAGCTTGACGGGTGATGAGCAGTTCTTC
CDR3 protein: CASSLTGDEQFF

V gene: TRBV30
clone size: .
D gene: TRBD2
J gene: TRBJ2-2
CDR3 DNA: TGTGCCTGGAATAGAGCGGGACTCCAGGGCGGGGAGCTGTTTTTT
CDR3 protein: CAWNRAGLQGGELFF

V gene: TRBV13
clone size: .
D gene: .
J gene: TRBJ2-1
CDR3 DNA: TGTGCCAGCACCTTTGGCTCCTACAATGAGCAGTTCTTC
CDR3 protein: CASTFGSYNEQFF

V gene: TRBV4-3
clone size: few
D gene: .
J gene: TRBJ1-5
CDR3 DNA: TGCGCCAGCAGCCAAGTCTGGGGGAGCAATCAGCCCCAGCATTTT
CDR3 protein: CASSQVWGSNQPQHF

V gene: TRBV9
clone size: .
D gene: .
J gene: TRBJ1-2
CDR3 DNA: TGTGCCAGCAGCTCCCGGGGCTATGGCTACACCTTC
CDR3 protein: CASSSRGYGYTF

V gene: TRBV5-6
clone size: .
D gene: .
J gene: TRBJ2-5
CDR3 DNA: TGTGCCAGCAGCTTGGATTCTGCCGGGGGAGCGGAGACCCAGTACTTC
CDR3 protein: CASSLDSAGGAETQYF

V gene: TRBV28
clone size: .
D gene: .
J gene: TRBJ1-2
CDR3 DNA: TGTGCCAGCAATACAGGGTTGAACTATGGCTACACCTTC
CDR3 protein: CASNTGLNYGYTF

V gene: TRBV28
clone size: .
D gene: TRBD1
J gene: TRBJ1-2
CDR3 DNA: TGTGCCAGCAGTCCTCGGACAGGTTGGCGGCAGGGGCGAGCAAACTATGGCTACACCTTC
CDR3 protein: CASSPRTGWRQGRANYGYTF

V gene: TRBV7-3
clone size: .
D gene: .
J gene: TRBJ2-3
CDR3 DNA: TGTGCCAGCAGCTTAAACCAGGGGGATACGCAGTATTTT
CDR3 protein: CASSLNQGDTQYF

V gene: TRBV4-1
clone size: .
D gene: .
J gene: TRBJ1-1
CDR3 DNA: TGCGCCAGCAGCCAAGGCACAGGCAGAGTTGAAGCTTTCTTT
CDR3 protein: CASSQGTGRVEAFF

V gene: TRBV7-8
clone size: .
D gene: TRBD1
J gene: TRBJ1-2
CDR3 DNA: TGTGCCAGCAGCCCAAGAAGACAGGGGTTGGATGGCTACACCTTC
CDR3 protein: CASSPRRQGLDGYTF

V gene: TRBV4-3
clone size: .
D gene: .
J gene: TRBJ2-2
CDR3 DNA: TGCGCCAGCAGCCAAGAGGTCGCTAGGGCGAACACCGGGGAGCTGTTTTTT
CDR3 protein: CASSQEVARANTGELFF

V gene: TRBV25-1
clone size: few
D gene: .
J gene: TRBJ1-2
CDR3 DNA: TGTGCCAGCAGTGAATCTCGGGACTTCGGCAACTATGGCTACACCTTC
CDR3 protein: CASSESRDFGNYGYTF

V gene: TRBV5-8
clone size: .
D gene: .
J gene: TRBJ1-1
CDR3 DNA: TGTGCCAGCAGCCTAAGGGGGGTAGTAGGCACTGAAGCTTTCTTT
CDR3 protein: CASSLRGVVGTEAFF

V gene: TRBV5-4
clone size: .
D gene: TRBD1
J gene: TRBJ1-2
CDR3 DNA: TGTGCCAGCAGCCCTGACAGGGGAGGAGGCTACACCTTC
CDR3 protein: CASSPDRGGGYTF

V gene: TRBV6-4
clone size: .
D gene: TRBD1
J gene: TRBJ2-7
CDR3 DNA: TGTGCCAGCAGTGACCCCAGGGGGGAGCAGTACTTC
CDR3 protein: CASSDPRGEQYF

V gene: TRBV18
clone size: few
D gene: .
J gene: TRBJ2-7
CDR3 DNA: TGTGCCAGCTCACCAAGGCAGGGAACCTACGAGCAGTACTTC
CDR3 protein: CASSPRQGTYEQYF

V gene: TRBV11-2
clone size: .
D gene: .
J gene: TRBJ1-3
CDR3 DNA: TGTGCCAGCAGCTTAGTTGGTCGGGGGCCTGGAAACACCATATATTTT
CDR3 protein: CASSLVGRGPGNTIYF

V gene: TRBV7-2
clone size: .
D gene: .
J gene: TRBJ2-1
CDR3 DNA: TGTGCCAGCACTCGTACGAACGACAATGAGCAGTTCTTC
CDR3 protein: CASTRTNDNEQFF

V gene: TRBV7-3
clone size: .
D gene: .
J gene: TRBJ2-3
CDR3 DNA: TGTGCCAGCAGCCGGGACTCTAGCACAGATACGCAGTATTTT
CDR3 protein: CASSRDSSTDTQYF